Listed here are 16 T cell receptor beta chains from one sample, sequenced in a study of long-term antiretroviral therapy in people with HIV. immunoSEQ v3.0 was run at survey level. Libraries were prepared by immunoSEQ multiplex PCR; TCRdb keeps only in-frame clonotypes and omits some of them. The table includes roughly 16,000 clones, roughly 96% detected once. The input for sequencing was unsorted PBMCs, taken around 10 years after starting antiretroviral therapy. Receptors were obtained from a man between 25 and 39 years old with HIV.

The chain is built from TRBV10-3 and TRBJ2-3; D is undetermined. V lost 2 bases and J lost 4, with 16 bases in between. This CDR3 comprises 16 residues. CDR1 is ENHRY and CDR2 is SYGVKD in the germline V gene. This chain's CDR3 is CAISEGHSPGPDTQYF. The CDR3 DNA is TGTGCCATCAGTGAGGGGCACAGCCCCGGGCCAGATACGCAGTATTTT.

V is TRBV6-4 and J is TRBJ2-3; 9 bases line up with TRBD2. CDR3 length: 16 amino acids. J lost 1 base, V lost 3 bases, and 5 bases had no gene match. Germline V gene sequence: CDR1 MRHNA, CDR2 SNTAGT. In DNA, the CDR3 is TGTGCCAGCAGTGAAGAAGCTAGCGGGGGCACAGATACGCAGTATTTT. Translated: CASSEEASGGTDTQYF.

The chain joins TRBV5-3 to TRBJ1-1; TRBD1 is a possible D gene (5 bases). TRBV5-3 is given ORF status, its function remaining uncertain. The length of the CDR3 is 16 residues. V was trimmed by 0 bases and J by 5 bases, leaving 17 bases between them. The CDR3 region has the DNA TGTGCCAGAAGCTTGGCTCCGGGGGTCTCGAGAACTGAAGCTTTCTTT. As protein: CARSLAPGVSRTEAFF.

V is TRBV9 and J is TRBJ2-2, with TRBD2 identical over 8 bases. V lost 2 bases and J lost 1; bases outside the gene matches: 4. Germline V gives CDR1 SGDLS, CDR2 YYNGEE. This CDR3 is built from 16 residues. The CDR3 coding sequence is TGTGCCAGCAGCGTCGGCGGGGGGTTGAACACCGGGGAGCTGTTTTTT. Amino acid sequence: CASSVGGGLNTGELFF.

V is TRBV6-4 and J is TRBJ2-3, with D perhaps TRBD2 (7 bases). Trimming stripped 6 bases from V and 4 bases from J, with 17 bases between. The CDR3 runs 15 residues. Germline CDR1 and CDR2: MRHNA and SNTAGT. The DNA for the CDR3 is TGTGCCAGCAGCCCCTTAGGCGGGGGCTCAGATACGCAGTATTTT. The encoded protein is CASSPLGGGSDTQYF.

Written as DNA, the CDR3 is TGTGCCAGCAGTTTATGGGGCGGGGAAGAGTTTGAGACCCAGTACTTC. Its translation: CASSLWGGEEFETQYF. The gene calls are TRBV27 and TRBJ2-5; possible D gene TRBD2, 6 bases. V dropped 1 base and J dropped 5 bases, with 17 bases sitting between them. The CDR3 has 16 residues. Germline CDR1 and CDR2: MNHEY and SMNVEV (reference sequence).

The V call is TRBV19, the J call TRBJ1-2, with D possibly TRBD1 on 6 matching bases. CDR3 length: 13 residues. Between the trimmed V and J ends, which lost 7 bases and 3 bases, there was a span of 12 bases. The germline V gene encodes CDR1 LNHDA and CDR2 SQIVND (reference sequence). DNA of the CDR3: TGTGCCAGTATGTGGACAGCTGACTATGGCTACACCTTC. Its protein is CASMWTADYGYTF.

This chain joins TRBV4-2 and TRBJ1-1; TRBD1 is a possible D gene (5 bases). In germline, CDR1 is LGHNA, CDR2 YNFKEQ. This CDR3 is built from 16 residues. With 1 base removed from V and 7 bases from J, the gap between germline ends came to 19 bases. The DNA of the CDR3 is TGTGCCAGCAGCCAAGTGGGGACCCTCGATAGTGGTGAAGCTTTCTTT. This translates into CASSQVGTLDSGEAFF.

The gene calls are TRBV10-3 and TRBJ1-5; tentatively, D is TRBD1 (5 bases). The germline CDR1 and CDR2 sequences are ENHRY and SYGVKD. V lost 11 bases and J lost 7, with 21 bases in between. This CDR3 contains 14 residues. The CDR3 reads CAATGTPAGQPQHF. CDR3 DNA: TGTGCCGCCACCGGGACCCCGGCAGGGCAGCCCCAGCATTTT.

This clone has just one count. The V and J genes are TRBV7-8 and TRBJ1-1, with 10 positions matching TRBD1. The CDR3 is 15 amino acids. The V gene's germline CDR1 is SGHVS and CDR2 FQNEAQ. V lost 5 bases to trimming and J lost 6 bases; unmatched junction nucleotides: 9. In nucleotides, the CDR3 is TGTGCCAGCAGCACCCGGGACAGGGGTTCCCCTGAAGCTTTCTTT. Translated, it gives CASSTRDRGSPEAFF.

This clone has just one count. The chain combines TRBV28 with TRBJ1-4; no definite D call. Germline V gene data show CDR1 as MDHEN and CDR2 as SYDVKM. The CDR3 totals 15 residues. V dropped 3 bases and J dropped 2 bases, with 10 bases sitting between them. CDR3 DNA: TGTGCCAGCAGTTTCCTCGGAGAGACTAATGAAAAACTGTTTTTT. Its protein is CASSFLGETNEKLFF.

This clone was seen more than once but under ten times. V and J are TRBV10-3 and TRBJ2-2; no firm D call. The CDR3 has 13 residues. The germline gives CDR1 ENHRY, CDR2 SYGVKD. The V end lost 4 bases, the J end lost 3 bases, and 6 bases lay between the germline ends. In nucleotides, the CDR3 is TGTGCCATCAGTGCCAGCGACACCGGGGAGCTGTTTTTT. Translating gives CAISASDTGELFF.

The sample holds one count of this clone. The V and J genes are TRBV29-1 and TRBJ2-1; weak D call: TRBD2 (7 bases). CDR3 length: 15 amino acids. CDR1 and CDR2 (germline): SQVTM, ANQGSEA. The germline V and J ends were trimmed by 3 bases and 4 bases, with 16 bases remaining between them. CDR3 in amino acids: CSVDIRGAVYNEQFF. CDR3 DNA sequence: TGCAGCGTTGATATCCGGGGGGCTGTGTACAATGAGCAGTTCTTC.

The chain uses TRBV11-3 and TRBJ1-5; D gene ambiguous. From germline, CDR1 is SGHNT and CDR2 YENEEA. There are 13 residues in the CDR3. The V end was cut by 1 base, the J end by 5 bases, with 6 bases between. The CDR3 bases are TGTGCCAGCAGCTTAGCCCCGGATCAGCCCCAGCATTTT. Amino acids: CASSLAPDQPQHF.

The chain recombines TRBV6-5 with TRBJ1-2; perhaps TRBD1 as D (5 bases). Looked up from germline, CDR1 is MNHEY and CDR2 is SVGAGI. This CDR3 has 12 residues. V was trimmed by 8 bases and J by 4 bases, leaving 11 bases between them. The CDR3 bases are TGTGCCAGCGGGGAGGGGTTCTATGGCTACACCTTC. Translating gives CASGEGFYGYTF.

CDR3 in DNA: TGTGCCAGCAGTGGCCCCTCCCCCTCCAGAACACTAAGCAAACTTTATGGCTACACCTTC. The encoded protein is CASSGPSPSRTLSKLYGYTF. The chain recombines TRBV6-1 with TRBJ1-2; D call uncertain. The V gene's germline CDR1 is MNHNS and CDR2 SASEGT. V was clipped by 4 bases and J by 5 bases, with 32 bases between them. The CDR3 covers 20 residues.